This T cell receptor (beta chain) was documented in a study of metastatic and nonmetastatic thyroid tumors. Study background: Malignant thyroid and benign thyroid patients provided blood and tumor or nodule tissue whose repertoires were compared. General study findings and limits: As reported, TCR beta diversity in blood and tumor was significantly higher in malignant thyroid tumors than in benign nodules.

Among the patients, none had received any treatment before thyroid surgery. CDR1 and CDR2 (germline): SGDLS, YYNGEE. This CDR3 region has 15 residues. V shed 5 bases and J shed 3 bases, with 16 bases lying between them. Per the original methods: A classifier of distant metastasis in papillary thyroid cancer was built from CDR3 differences (across clinicopathological groups). TCRdb reprocessed the PCR reads via MiXCR. TCRdb's processing, not the study's, gives the V and J calls here. The table has around 61,000 clones, 25% to 35% seen once; the top ten hold approximately 15%. The sample holds a few counts of this clone. Its antigen is still unknown.

The chain employs TRBV9 and TRBJ2-3; D perhaps matches TRBD1 (6 bases). Input material: blood. The sequence was obtained from a female donor with papillary thyroid cancer or a benign thyroid nodule (not recorded which). Some clones in this sample may be carry-over from other donors' samples. The CDR3 reads CASRRGSGSTDTQYF. In DNA form, the CDR3 reads TGTGCCAGCAGGAGGGGGTCAGGGTCGACAGATACGCAGTATTTT.